The present entry profiles one T cell receptor beta chain with its context. Trimming pared 1 base from V and 0 bases from J, leaving 8 bases between. Germline values: CDR1 SGHVS, CDR2 FNYEAQ. This CDR3 region has 15 residues. The record originates from a study of control samples from healthy donors and cancer patients. Some clones are missing from TCRdb's copy, which holds only in-frame ones; the method was immunoSEQ multiplex PCR. The sample shows over 150,000 clones, roughly 94% of them seen only once. The chain recombines TRBV7-6 with TRBJ2-3, with D perhaps matching TRBD1 or TRBD2 (5 bases each). Sequences were obtained from PBMCs. The clonotype comes from a man aged 60 to 75 with colorectal cancer. CDR3: CASSLGGASTDTQYF. The CDR3 bases are TGTGCCAGCAGCTTAGGAGGGGCAAGCACAGATACGCAGTATTTT.